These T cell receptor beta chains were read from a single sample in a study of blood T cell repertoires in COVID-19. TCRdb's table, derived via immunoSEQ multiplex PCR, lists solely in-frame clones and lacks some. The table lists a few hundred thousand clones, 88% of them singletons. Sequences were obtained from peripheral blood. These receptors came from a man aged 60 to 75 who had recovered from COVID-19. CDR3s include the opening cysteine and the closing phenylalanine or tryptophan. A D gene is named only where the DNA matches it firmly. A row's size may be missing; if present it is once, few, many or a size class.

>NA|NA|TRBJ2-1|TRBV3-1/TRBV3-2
CASSQIAGEQFF
TGTGCCAGCAGCCAAATTGCGGGAGAGCAGTTCTTC
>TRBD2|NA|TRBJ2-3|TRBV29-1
CSVASGGGTDTQYF
TGCAGCGTGGCTAGCGGGGGAGGGACAGATACGCAGTATTTT
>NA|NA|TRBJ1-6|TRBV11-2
CASSGRQSSNSPLHF
TGTGCCAGCAGCGGCAGACAGTCAAGTAATTCACCCCTCCACTTT
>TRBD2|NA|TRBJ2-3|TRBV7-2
CASSSLGRRAGGTDTQYF
TGTGCCAGCAGCTCGTTGGGGCGCCGGGCGGGGGGCACAGATACGCAGTATTTT
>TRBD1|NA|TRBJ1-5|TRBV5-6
CASSSDRGGSNQPQHF
TGTGCCAGCAGTTCCGACAGGGGCGGTAGCAATCAGCCCCAGCATTTT
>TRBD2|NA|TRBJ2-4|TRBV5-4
CASSTPGLGKGGNIQYF
TGTGCCAGCAGTACCCCGGGACTAGGTAAGGGGGGAAACATTCAGTACTTC
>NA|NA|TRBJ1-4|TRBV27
CASSPRQRANEKLFF
TGTGCCAGCAGTCCACGCCAAAGAGCTAATGAAAAACTGTTTTTT
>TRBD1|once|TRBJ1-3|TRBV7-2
CASSLGPTGTGSGNTIYF
TGTGCCAGCAGCTTAGGGCCCACCGGGACAGGGTCTGGAAACACCATATATTTT
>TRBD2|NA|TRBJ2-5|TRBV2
CASSGRTSGGDSQYF
TGTGCCAGCAGCGGTAGGACTAGCGGGGGGGATTCCCAGTACTTC
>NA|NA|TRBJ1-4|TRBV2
CASSEALGVEKLFF
TGTGCCAGCAGTGAAGCGCTGGGAGTTGAAAAACTGTTTTTT
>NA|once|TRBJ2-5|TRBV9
CASGDSSDETQYF
TGTGCCAGCGGGGACTCCTCTGACGAGACCCAGTACTTC